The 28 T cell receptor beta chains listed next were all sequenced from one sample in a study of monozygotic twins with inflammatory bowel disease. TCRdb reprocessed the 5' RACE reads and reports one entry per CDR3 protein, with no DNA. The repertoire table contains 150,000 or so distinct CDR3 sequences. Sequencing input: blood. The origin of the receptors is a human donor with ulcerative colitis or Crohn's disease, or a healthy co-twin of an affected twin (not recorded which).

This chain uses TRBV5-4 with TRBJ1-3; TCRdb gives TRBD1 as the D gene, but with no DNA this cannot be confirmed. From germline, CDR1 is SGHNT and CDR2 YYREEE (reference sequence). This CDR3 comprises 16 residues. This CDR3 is CASSLEQGYSGNTIYF.

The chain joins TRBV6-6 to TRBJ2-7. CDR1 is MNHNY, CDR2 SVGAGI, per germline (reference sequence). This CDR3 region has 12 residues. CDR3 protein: CASSYEVYEQYF.

The chain's CDR3 is CASSSRNSNQPQHF. The chain has TRBV7-2 and TRBJ1-5. The CDR3 contains 14 residues. Germline-derived CDR1 and CDR2 are SGHTA and FQGNSA.

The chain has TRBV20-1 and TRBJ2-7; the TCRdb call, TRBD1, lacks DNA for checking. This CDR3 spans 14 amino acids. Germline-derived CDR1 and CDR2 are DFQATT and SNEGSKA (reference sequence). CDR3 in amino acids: CSARDPGQNYEQYF.

This CDR3 is CASSENRESYNEQFF. The chain is built from TRBV9 and TRBJ2-1; TCRdb calls TRBD2, which cannot be checked without DNA. Looked up from germline, CDR1 is SGDLS and CDR2 is YYNGEE. The CDR3 sequence is 15 residues long.

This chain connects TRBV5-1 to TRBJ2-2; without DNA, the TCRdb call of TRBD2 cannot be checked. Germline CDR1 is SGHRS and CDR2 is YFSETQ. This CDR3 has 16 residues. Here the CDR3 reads CASSLASGGNTGELFF. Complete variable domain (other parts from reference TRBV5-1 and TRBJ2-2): KAGVTQTPRYLIKTRGQQVTLSCSPISGHRSVSWYQQTPGQGLQFLFEYFSETQRNKGNFPGRFSGRQFSNSRSEMNVSTLELGDSALYLCASSLASGGNTGELFFGEGSRLTVL.

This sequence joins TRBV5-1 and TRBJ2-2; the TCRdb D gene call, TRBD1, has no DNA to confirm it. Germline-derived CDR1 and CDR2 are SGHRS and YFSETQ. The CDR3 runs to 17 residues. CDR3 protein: CASSLYRFDRATGELFF.

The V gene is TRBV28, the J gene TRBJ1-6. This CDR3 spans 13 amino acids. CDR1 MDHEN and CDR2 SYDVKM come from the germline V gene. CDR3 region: CASSLPGNSPLHF.

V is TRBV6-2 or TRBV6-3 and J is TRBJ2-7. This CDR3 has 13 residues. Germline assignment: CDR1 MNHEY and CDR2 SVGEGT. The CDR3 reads CASNGATTYEQYF.

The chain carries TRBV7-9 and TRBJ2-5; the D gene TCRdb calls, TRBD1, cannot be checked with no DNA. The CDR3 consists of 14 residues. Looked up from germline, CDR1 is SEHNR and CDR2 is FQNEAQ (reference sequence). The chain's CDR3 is CASSWTGEGETQYF.

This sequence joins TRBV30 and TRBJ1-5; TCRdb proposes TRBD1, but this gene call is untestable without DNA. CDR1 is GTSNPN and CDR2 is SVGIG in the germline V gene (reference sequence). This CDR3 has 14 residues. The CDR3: CAWSPGQPHQPQHF.

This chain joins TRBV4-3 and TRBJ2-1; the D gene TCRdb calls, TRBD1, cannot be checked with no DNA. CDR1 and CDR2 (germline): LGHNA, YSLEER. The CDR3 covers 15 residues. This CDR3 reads CASSQEEGGYNEQFF.

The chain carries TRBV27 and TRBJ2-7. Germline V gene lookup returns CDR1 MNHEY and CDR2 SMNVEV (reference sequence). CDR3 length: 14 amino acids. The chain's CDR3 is CASKTANAPHEQYF.

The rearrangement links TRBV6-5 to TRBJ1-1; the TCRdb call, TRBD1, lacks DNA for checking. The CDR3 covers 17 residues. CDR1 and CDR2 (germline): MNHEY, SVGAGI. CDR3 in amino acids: CASSYSPGLIKNTEAFF.

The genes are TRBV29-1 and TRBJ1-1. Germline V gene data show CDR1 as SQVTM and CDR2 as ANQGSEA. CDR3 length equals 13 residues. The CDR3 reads CSVEDRPNTEAFF.

The CDR3 loop reads CASSQVATGAINYGYTF. The V call is TRBV3-1, the J call TRBJ1-2; TCRdb's D call of TRBD1 is untestable without DNA. This CDR3 is 17 amino acids long. CDR1 and CDR2 from the germline V gene are LGHDT and YNNKEL (reference sequence).

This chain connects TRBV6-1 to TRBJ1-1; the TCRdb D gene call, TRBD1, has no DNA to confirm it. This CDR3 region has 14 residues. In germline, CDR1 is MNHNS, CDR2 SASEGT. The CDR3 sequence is CASSDRGRNTVAFF.

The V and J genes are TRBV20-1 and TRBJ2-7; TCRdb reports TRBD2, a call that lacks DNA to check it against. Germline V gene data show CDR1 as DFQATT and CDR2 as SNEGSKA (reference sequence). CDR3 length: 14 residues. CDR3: CSATGTSGIYEQYF.

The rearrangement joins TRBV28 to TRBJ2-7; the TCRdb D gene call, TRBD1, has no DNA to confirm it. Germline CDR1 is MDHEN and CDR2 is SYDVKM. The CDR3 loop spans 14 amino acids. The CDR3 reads CASSLLGHTHEQYF.

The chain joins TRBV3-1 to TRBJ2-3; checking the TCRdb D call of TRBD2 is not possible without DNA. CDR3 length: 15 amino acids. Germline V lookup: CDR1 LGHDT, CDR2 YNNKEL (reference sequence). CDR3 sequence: CASSRSGGARDTQYF.

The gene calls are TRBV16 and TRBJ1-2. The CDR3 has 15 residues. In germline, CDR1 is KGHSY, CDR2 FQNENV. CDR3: CASSPTHNSNYGYTF.

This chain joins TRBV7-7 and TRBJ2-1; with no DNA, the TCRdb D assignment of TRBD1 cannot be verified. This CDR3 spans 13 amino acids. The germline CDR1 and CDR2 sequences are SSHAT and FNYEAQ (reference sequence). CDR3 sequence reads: CASSLGQNNEQFF. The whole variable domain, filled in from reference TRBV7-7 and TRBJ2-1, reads GAGVSQSPRYKVTKRGQDVTLRCDPISSHATLYWYQQALGQGPEFLTYFNYEAQPDKSGLPSDRFSAERPEGSISTLTIQRTEQRDSAMYRCASSLGQNNEQFFGPGTRLTVL.

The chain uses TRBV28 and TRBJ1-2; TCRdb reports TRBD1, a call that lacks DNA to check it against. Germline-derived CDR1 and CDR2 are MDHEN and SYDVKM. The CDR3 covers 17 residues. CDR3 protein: CASSFFQTERLNYGYTF.

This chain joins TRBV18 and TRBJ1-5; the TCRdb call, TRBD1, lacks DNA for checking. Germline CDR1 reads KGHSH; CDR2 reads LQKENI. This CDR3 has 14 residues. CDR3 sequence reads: CASSTQGAFQPQHF.

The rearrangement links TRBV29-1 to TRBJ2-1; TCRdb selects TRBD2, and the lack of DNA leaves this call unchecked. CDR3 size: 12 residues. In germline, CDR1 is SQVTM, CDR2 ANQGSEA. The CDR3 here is CSVVSSGALGFF.

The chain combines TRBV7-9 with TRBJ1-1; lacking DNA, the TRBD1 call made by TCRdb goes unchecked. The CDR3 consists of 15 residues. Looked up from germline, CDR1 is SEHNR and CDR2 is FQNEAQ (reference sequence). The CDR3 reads CASSPTGPNRGEAFF.

CDR3 amino acids: CASSPMNTEAFF. The chain is built from TRBV12-3 or TRBV12-4 and TRBJ1-1. This CDR3 has 12 residues.

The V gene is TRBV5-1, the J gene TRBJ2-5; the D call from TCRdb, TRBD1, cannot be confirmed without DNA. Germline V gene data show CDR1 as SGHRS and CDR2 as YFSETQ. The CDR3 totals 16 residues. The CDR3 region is CASSLERTGVGETQYF.